A single TCR beta chain is shown here with its context. What it binds is unknown. Clones were read by immunoSEQ multiplex PCR, and TCRdb kept only the in-frame ones, dropping some. The sample shows roughly 320,000 clones, about 86% of them seen only once. This record comes from a study of Ad26.COV2.S vaccination and SARS-CoV-2 variants. Study conclusions and caveats: Reportedly, after vaccination the spike-specific CD8+ and CD4+ T cell responses displayed substantial breadth. Vaccinees displayed broader spike-specific TCR repertoires than placebo recipients. TCR breadth and depth estimates may have understated total T cell responses.

The treatment was: around 19 received Ad26.COV2.S at low or high dose, single or two shots; a few received placebo; per-sample allocation not given. Day 63 after the first injection of vaccine or placebo was the sampling time. J gave up 8 bases and V 1 base, and 11 bases lay outside the gene matches. Germline values: CDR1 MDHEN, CDR2 SYDVKM. This CDR3 is built from 16 residues. This TCR was sampled from a person aged 18 to 65 who received the Ad26.COV2.S COVID-19 vaccine or a placebo. The sample consisted of peripheral blood, taken in a trial of Ad26.COV2.S vaccine versus placebo. The gene calls are TRBV28 and TRBJ1-2; 9 positions agree with TRBD1. This CDR3 reads CASSLSRTGVLRGYTF. The CDR3 coding sequence is TGTGCCAGCAGTTTATCAAGGACAGGGGTTCTTAGGGGCTACACCTTC.